The following is a T cell receptor (beta chain) sequence with its context. As yet, its antigen is unknown. Trimming removed 2 bases from V and 4 bases from J, with 11 bases in between. The CDR3 has 14 amino acids. Germline CDR1 SGHTA, CDR2 FQGNSA. These data belong to a study of regulatory T cells in long-lasting Graves disease. Findings and limits, study-wide: Persistent Graves' patients showed less TCR diversity than newly diagnosed ones. Favored gene segments in persistent disease were TRBV28, TRBJ1-2 and TRBJ2-5.

The TCR beta library used iRepertoire HTBI primers with Arm-PCR amplification of CDR3. Original processing notes: In the combined samples, 62 TRBV and 14 TRBJ segments were identified. TCRdb itself ran the multiplex PCR reads through MiXCR, one entry per CDR3 protein. TCRdb, not the authors, supplied the V and J calls. The table shows roughly 450,000 distinct CDR3 sequences, with around 20% occurring only once. Time point denoted: persistent/refractory GD, antithyroid drugs over 5 years with positive TRAb. PBMC RNA was the source of the TCR library. By American Thyroid Association guidelines, Graves' disease was diagnosed in the cohort.

The sample was peripheral blood mononuclear cells (PBMCs), taken when the disease was refractory, from a patient treated with antithyroid drugs. The sequence was collected from a female donor with Graves disease. The chain carries TRBV7-2 and TRBJ1-1; no definite D call. CDR3 sequence reads: CASSLNGMGTEAFF. For the CDR3, the DNA is TGTGCCAGCAGCTTAAATGGCATGGGCACTGAAGCTTTCTTT.